This TCR beta chain emerged from a study of T-cell reconstitution after alpha-beta-depleted transplantation in children. This CDR3 spans 14 amino acids. The V gene's germline CDR1 is LGHNA and CDR2 YSLEER. The V and J ends lost 2 bases and 0 bases respectively, with 7 bases between them. Unique molecular identifiers tagged the TCRbeta library. Using its own MiXCR run on the PCR reads, TCRdb lists one record per CDR3 protein. The sample shows under 750,000 distinct CDR3 sequences, 20% to 25% of them seen only once. Many counts were recorded for this clonotype. The sample consisted of PBMCs, mostly from graft donor cells, taken 360 days after TCRalphabeta/CD19-depleted stem cell transplant. The TCR sequence derives from a boy under three years old who had a stem cell transplant for acute myeloid leukemia, so the T cells may come from the graft donor. The rearrangement links TRBV4-3 to TRBJ1-1; D call uncertain. The CDR3 DNA reads TGCGCCAGCAGCCAATTGACTATGAACACTGAAGCTTTCTTT. Encoded protein: CASSQLTMNTEAFF.